Below are 13 T cell receptor beta chains sequenced from a single sample in a study of cytomegalovirus exposure and HLA in healthy donors. 13 Jbeta primers and 60 Vbeta primers were used for the PCR. TCRdb keeps only in-frame clones here, not all; method: immunoSEQ multiplex PCR. The table lists about 160,000 clones, roughly 76% of them singletons. Source material: PBMCs. These receptor sequences come from a man between 60 and 70 years old in good health and CMV-seronegative.

The chain carries TRBV27 and TRBJ2-1, with D maybe TRBD2 (6 bases). Germline lookup yields CDR1 MNHEY and CDR2 SMNVEV (reference sequence). V lost 0 bases to trimming and J lost 10 bases, with 16 bases between them. This CDR3 is 15 amino acids long. The CDR3: CASSLSYGTRLEQFF. The CDR3, as DNA: TGTGCCAGCAGTTTATCTTATGGGACTCGCTTAGAGCAGTTCTTC.

The chain employs TRBV6-5 and TRBJ2-2; 9 bases are a match to TRBD2. J gave up 6 bases and V 7 bases, and 6 bases lay outside the gene matches. The germline V gene encodes CDR1 MNHEY and CDR2 SVGAGI. The CDR3 consists of 14 residues. This CDR3 reads CASTAGGHPGELFF. CDR3 DNA: TGTGCCAGCACGGCGGGGGGGCACCCCGGGGAGCTGTTTTTT.

V is TRBV5-6 and J is TRBJ2-1; D perhaps matches TRBD2 (6 bases). V was clipped by 0 bases and J by 6 bases, with 10 bases between them. The CDR3 covers 14 residues. Germline CDR1 SGHDT, CDR2 YYEEEE. The CDR3 region has the DNA TGTGCCAGCAGCTTGGTTTTCGGGGGCAATGAGCAGTTCTTC. Translation: CASSLVFGGNEQFF.

The chain's CDR3 is CASKTTGGSEQYF. The CDR3, as DNA: TGTGCCAGCAAGACCACAGGGGGGAGCGAGCAGTACTTC. The V and J genes are TRBV2 and TRBJ2-5, with TRBD1 identical over 8 bases. The DNA end is more similar to TRBJ2-7, so the J call may be wrong. The length of the CDR3 is 13 residues. Germline assignment: CDR1 SNHLY and CDR2 FYNNEI.

This clone was picked up a small number of times. The rearrangement links TRBV5-4 to TRBJ2-4, with TRBD2 as a possible D gene (6 bases). In germline, CDR1 is SGHNT, CDR2 YYREEE (reference sequence). This CDR3 is 17 amino acids long. V was pared by 0 bases and J by 2 bases, with 15 bases between. CDR3 residues: CASSLGATGETKNIQYF. CDR3 in DNA: TGTGCCAGCAGCTTGGGGGCAACGGGAGAAACCAAAAACATTCAGTACTTC.

This chain connects TRBV6-6 to TRBJ1-2; TRBD1 matches 8 bases. J was trimmed by 5 bases and V by 5 bases; bases with no gene match: 13. Germline CDR1 reads MNHNY; CDR2 reads SVGAGI (reference sequence). The CDR3 is 16 amino acids. The CDR3 sequence is CASSPSGTGNGYGYTF. The DNA of the CDR3 is TGTGCCAGCAGTCCATCCGGGACAGGAAACGGTTATGGCTACACCTTC.

This chain joins TRBV4-2 and TRBJ2-1; D may be TRBD2 (5 bases). V was trimmed by 4 bases and J by 2 bases, leaving 15 bases between them. The germline gives CDR1 LGHNA, CDR2 YNFKEQ. The CDR3 totals 16 residues. CDR3 residues: CASSPGGREPYNEQFF. DNA for the CDR3: TGTGCCAGCAGCCCAGGTGGTCGGGAACCCTACAATGAGCAGTTCTTC.

This chain joins TRBV28 and TRBJ1-2; 7 bases align to TRBD1. This CDR3 region has 14 residues. Germline lookup yields CDR1 MDHEN and CDR2 SYDVKM. J lost 4 bases, V lost 5 bases, and 7 bases had no gene match. The CDR3 nucleotides are TGTGCCAGCAGTCGACAGGGCTCGGGCTATGGCTACACCTTC. Residues: CASSRQGSGYGYTF.

The J gene is TRBJ2-7, the V gene TRBV5-1, with unresolved D. The CDR3 is 16 amino acids. The germline CDR1 and CDR2 sequences are SGHRS and YFSETQ. V was trimmed by 0 bases and J by 1 base, leaving 14 bases between them. CDR3: CASSLGISGTSYEQYF. As DNA, the CDR3 is TGCGCCAGCAGCTTGGGGATCTCAGGAACTTCCTACGAGCAGTACTTC.

The chain uses TRBV19 and TRBJ2-5, with D perhaps TRBD1 (6 bases). Trimming stripped 6 bases from V and 5 bases from J, with 16 bases between. Germline V gene sequence: CDR1 LNHDA, CDR2 SQIVND (reference sequence). The CDR3 spans 14 residues. The DNA of the CDR3 is TGTGCCAGTAGAAGAGGGGGAGTCGGGGAGACCCAGTACTTC. Its protein is CASRRGGVGETQYF.

V gene TRBV28 combines with J gene TRBJ1-3; a weak D match, TRBD1 (6 bases). CDR3 length: 16 amino acids. V dropped 6 bases and J dropped 4 bases, with 19 bases sitting between them. Germline V CDR1 and CDR2: MDHEN, SYDVKM. CDR3 coding DNA: TGTGCCAGCAGCCCATCGGGCGGGGGGCCGGGAAACACCATATATTTT. Its protein is CASSPSGGGPGNTIYF.

The gene calls are TRBV30 and TRBJ2-7; 8 positions agree with TRBD1. This CDR3 spans 15 amino acids. The junction had 7 bases not matched to a gene; V was cut back by 1 base and J by 2 bases. Germline loops: CDR1 GTSNPN, CDR2 SVGIG (reference sequence). CDR3 amino acids: CAWSGDRGRAYEQYF. CDR3 DNA sequence: TGTGCCTGGAGTGGAGACAGGGGAAGAGCCTACGAGCAGTACTTC. Together with reference TRBV30 and TRBJ2-7, the CDR3 gives the full variable domain: SQTIHQWPATLVQPVGSPLSLECTVEGTSNPNLYWYRQAAGRGLQLLFYSVGIGQISSEVPQNLSASRPQDRQFILSSKKLLLSDSGFYLCAWSGDRGRAYEQYFGPGTRLTVT.

The chain has TRBV5-1 and TRBJ2-2; D is possibly TRBD2 (5 bases). Looked up from germline, CDR1 is SGHRS and CDR2 is YFSETQ. The V and J ends lost 4 bases and 4 bases respectively, with 20 bases between them. This CDR3 spans 17 amino acids. CDR3: CASSLMGPAGGTGELFF. The CDR3 DNA reads as TGCGCCAGCAGCCTGATGGGCCCCGCGGGTGGCACCGGGGAGCTGTTTTTT.